This TCR beta chain was sequenced in a study of OX40 agonist ivuxolimab in advanced cancers. Findings of the study overall: Expanded peripheral T-cell antigen specificity went undetermined. CD8+ T cells averaged more expanded clones than CD4+.

For this clone: Antigen unknown.

The germline gives CDR1 SGHVS, CDR2 FQNEAQ. CDR3 length: 15 residues. The junction had 3 bases not matched to a gene; V was cut back by 5 bases and J by 6 bases. The data were produced by immunoSEQ multiplex PCR, yet TCRdb's version contains in-frame clones alone and is incomplete. The data hold roughly 65,000 clones, with 80% to 90% observed a single time. V is TRBV7-8 and J is TRBJ2-2; 13 bases map to TRBD2. The sequences come from CD4+ or CD8+ T cells sorted from blood, collected in a trial of the OX40 agonist ivuxolimab. The sequence derives from an adult with an advanced solid tumor such as melanoma, head and neck, liver or kidney cancer. The CDR3 sequence: CASSPGLAGPGELFF. CDR3 nucleotide sequence: TGTGCCAGCAGCCCGGGACTAGCGGGACCCGGGGAGCTGTTTTTT.